The clone carrying this T cell receptor (beta chain) showed up just a few times. The antigen remains unidentified. The data were obtained in a study of identical twins. Template switching introduced a universal primer site, and the cDNA bore unique molecular identifiers. TCRdb passed the 5' RACE reads through MiXCR, listing each CDR3 protein once. The sample holds around 530,000 distinct CDR3 sequences; roughly 15% are singletons and the top ten take nearly 0.45%. V shed 6 bases, J shed 3 bases, and the junction held 13 bases outside the gene matches. The CDR3 length is 18 residues. From germline, CDR1 is SQVTM and CDR2 ANQGSEA. General study points: It was out-of-frame TCR alpha sharing in monozygotic twins that models underestimated. Twin pairs' shared out-of-frame alpha sequences were enriched in low generation probability.

The same specimen was also included in a second study, on yellow fever vaccine responses in identical twins.

The chain joins TRBV29-1 to TRBJ2-3; TRBD2 aligns across 15 bases. The receptor was isolated from a woman under 30 in good health. The specimen was CD4+ T cells sorted from blood. CDR3 protein: CSVAGTSGGLVNTDTQYF. CDR3 in DNA: TGCAGCGTCGCCGGGACTAGCGGGGGGCTGGTAAATACAGATACGCAGTATTTT.